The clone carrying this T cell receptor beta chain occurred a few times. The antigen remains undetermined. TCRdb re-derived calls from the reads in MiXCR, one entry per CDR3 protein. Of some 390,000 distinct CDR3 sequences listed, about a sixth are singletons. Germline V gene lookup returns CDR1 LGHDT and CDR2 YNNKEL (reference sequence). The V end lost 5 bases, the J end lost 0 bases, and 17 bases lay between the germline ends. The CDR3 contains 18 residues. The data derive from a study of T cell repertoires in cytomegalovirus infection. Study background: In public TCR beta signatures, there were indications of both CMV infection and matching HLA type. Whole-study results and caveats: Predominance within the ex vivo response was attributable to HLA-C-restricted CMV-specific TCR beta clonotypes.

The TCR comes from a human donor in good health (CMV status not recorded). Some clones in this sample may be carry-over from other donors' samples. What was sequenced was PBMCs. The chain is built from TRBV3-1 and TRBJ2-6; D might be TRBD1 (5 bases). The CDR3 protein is CASSAEQGLFSGANVLTF. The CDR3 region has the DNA TGTGCCAGCAGCGCGGAGCAGGGCCTTTTCTCTGGGGCCAACGTCCTGACTTTC.